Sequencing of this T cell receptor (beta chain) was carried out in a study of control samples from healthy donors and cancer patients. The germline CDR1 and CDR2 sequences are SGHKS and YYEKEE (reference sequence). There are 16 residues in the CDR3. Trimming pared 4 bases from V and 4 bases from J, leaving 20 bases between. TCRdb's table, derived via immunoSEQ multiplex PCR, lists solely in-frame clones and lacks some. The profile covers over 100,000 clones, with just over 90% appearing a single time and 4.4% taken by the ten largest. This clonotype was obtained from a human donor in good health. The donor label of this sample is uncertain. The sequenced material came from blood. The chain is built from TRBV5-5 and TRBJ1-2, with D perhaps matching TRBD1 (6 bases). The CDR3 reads CASSAQDRPEFYGYTF. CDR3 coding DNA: TGTGCCAGCAGCGCCCAAGACAGGCCCGAATTCTATGGCTACACCTTC.